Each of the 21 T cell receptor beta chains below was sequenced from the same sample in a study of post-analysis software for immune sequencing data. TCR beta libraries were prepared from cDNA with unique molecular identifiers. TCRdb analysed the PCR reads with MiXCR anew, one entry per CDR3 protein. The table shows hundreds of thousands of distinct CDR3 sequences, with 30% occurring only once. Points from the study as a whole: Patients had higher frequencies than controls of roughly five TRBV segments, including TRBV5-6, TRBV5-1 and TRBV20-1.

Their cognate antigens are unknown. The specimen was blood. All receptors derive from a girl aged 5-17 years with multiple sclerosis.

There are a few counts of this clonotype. The DNA for the CDR3 is TGTGCCAGCAGCTCGGCCGGGACAGGCCTCTACGAGCAGTACTTC. Its translation is CASSSAGTGLYEQYF. The gene calls are TRBV7-2 and TRBJ2-5; 8 bases align to TRBD1. With the DNA end fitting TRBJ2-7 better, the J assignment may be wrong. The CDR3 is 15 residues long. CDR1 is SGHTA and CDR2 is FQGNSA in the germline V gene.

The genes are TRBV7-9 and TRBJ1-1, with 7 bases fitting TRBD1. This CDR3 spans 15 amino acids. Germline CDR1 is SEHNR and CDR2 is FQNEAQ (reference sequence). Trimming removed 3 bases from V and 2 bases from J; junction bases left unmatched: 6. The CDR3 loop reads CASSFDRDINTEAFF. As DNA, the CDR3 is TGTGCCAGCAGCTTCGACAGGGATATCAACACTGAAGCTTTCTTT.

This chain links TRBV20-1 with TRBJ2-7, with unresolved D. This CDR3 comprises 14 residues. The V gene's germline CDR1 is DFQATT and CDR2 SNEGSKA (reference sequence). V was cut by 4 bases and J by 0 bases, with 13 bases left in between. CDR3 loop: CSATWGFTSYEQYF. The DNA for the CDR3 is TGCAGTGCTACTTGGGGTTTTACCTCCTACGAGCAGTACTTC.

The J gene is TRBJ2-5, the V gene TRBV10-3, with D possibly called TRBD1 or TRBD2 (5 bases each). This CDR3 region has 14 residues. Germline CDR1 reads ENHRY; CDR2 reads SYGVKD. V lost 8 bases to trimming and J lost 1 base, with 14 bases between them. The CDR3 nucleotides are TGTGCCATCGGCGGGCAGGGCATCCAAGAGACCCAGTACTTC. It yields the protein CAIGGQGIQETQYF.

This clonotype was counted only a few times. The CDR3 sequence is CASSLTREGDTQYF. DNA for the CDR3: TGTGCCAGCAGCTTAACCAGGGAGGGAGATACGCAGTATTTT. The chain joins TRBV7-2 to TRBJ2-3; TRBD2 agrees at 7 bases. CDR3 length: 14 residues. Germline lookup yields CDR1 SGHTA and CDR2 FQGNSA. Trimming cost V 2 bases and J 5 bases; bases outside gene matches: 4.

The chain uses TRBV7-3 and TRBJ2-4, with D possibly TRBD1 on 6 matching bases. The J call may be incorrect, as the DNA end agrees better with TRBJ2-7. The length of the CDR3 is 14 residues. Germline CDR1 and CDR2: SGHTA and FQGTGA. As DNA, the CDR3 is TGTGCCAGCAGTCCGGGACATTTGAACTACGAGCAGTACTTC. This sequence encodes CASSPGHLNYEQYF.

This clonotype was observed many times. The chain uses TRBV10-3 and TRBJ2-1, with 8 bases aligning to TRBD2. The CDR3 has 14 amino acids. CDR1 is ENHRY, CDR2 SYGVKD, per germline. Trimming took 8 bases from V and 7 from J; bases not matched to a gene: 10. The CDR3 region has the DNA TGTGCCATCCTGGGCGGGAGGCTTCTAAATGAGCAGTTCTTC. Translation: CAILGGRLLNEQFF.

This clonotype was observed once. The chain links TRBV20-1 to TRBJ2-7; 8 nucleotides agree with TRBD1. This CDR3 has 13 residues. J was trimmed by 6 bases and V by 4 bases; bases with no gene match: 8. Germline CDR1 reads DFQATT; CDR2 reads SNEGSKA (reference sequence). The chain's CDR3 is CSATGQGRSEQYF. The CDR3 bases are TGCAGTGCTACTGGACAGGGTCGAAGCGAGCAGTACTTC.

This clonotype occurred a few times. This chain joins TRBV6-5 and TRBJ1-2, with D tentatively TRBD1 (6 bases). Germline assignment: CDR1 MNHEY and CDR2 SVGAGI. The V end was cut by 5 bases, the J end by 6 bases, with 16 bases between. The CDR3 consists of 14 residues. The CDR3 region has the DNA TGTGCCAGCAGTCGGACACGGGGGGCTCATGGCTACACCTTC. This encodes CASSRTRGAHGYTF.

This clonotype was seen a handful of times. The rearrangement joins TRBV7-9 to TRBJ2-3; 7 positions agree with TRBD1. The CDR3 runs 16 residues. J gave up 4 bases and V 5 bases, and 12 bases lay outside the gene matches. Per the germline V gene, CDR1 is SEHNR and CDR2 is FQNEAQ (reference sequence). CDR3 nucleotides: TGTGCCAGCAGCCCTGACAGGGCTTTGTATCCAGATACGCAGTATTTT. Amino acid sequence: CASSPDRALYPDTQYF.

The CDR3 coding sequence is TGCAGTGCTAGAGATCCCCCCAGCCTCACCTTC. It is translated as CSARDPPSLTF. The chain employs TRBV20-1 and TRBJ1-2; D is ambiguous. Germline V gene data show CDR1 as DFQATT and CDR2 as SNEGSKA (reference sequence). The CDR3 spans 11 residues. The V end lost 0 bases, the J end lost 13 bases, and 12 bases lay between the germline ends.

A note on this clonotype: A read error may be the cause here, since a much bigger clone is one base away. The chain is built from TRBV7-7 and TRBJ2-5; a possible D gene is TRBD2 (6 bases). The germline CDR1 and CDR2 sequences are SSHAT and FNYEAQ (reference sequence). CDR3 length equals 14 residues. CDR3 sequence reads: CTSSLGLGGETQYF. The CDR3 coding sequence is TGTACCAGCAGCTTAGGGCTAGGAGGGGAGACCCAGTACTTC.

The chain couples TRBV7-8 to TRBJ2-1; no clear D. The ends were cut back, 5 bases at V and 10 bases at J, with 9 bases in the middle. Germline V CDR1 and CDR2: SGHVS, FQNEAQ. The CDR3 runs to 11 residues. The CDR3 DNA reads TGTGCCAGCAGCCACCAGTACGAGCAGTTCTTC. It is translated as CASSHQYEQFF.

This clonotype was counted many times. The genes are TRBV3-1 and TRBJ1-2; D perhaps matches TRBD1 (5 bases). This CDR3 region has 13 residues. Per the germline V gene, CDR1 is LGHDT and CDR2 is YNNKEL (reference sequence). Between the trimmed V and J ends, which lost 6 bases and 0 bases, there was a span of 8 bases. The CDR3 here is CASSRGANYGYTF. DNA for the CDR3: TGTGCCAGCAGTCGGGGGGCTAACTATGGCTACACCTTC.

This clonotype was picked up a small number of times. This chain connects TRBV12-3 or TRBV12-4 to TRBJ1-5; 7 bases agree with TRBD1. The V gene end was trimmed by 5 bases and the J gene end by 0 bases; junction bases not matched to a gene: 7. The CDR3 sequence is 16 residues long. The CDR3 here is CASSPQGGYSNQPQHF. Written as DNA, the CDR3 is TGTGCCAGCAGTCCTCAGGGGGGTTATAGCAATCAGCCCCAGCATTTT.

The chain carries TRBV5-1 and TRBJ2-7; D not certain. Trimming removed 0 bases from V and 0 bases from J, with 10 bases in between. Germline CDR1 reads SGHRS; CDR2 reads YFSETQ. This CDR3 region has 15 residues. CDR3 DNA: TGCGCCAGCAGCTTGGTTGATTTTAGCTCCTACGAGCAGTACTTC. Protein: CASSLVDFSSYEQYF.

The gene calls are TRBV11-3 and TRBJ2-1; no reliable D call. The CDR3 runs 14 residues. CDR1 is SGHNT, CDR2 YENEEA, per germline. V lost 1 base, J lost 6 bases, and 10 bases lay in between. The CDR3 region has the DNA TGTGCCAGCAGCTTAGGGCCTCTAGGCAATGAGCAGTTCTTC. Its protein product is CASSLGPLGNEQFF.

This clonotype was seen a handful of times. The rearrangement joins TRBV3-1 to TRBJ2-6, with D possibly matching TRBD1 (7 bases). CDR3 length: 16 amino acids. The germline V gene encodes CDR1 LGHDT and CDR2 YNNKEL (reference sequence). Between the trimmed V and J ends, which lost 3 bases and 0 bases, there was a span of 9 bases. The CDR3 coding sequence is TGTGCCAGCAGCCACAGGGGGGCCTCTGGGGCCAACGTCCTGACTTTC. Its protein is CASSHRGASGANVLTF.

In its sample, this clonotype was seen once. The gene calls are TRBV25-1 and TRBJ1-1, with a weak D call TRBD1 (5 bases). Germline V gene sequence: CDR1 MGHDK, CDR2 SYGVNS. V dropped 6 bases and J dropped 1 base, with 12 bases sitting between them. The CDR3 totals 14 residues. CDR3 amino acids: CASRGAGWNTEAFF. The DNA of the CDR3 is TGTGCCAGCAGAGGGGCAGGGTGGAACACTGAAGCTTTCTTT.

CDR3 amino acids: CSAGKRYF. CDR3 bases: TGCAGTGCTGGTAAGCGGTACTTC. The J gene is TRBJ2-4, the V gene TRBV20-1; D gene unclear. This CDR3 contains 8 residues. Looked up from germline, CDR1 is DFQATT and CDR2 is SNEGSKA (reference sequence). Between the trimmed V and J ends, which lost 5 bases and 15 bases, there was a span of 8 bases.

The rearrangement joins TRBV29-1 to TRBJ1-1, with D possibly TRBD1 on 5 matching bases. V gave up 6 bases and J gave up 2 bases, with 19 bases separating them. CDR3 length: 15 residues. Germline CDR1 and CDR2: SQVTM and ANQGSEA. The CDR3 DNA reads TGCAGCGTCGAGCAGGGCCTGGGGTTCAACACTGAAGCTTTCTTT. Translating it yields CSVEQGLGFNTEAFF.